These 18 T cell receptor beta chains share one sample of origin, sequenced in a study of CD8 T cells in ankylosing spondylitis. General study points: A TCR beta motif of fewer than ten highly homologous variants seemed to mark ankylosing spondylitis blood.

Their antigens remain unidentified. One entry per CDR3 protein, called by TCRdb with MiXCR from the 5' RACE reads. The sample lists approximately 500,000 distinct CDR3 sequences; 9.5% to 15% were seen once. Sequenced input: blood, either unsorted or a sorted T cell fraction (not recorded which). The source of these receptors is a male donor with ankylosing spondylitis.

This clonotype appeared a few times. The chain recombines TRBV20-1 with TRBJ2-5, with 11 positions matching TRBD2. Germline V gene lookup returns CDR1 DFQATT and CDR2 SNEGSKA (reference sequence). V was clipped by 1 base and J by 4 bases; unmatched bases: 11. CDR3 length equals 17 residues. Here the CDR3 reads CSARVTSGRLGRETQYF. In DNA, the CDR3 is TGCAGTGCTAGAGTCACTAGCGGGAGACTCGGGCGAGAGACCCAGTACTTC.

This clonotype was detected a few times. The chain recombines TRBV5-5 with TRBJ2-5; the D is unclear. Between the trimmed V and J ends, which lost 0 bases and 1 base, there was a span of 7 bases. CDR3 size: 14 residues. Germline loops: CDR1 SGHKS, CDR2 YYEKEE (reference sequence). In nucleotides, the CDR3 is TGTGCCAGCAGCTTGGCTTGGTCCCAAGAGACCCAGTACTTC. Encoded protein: CASSLAWSQETQYF.

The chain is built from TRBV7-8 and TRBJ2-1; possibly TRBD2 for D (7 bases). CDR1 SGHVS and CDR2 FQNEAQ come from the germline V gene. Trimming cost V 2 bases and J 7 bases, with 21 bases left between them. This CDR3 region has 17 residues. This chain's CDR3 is CASSLYLVRGAVNEQFF. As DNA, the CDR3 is TGTGCCAGCAGCTTATATTTAGTTCGGGGGGCGGTGAATGAGCAGTTCTTC.

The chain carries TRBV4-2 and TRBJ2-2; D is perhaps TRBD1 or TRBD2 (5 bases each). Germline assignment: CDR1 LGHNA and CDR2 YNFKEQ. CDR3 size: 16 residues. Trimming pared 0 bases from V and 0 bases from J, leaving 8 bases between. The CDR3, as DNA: TGTGCCAGCAGCCAAGATAGGGGAGCGAACACCGGGGAGCTGTTTTTT. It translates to CASSQDRGANTGELFF.

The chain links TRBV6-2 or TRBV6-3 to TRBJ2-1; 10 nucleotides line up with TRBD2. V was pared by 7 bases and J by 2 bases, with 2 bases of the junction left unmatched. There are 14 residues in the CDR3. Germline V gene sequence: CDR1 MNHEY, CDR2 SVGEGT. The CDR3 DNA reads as TGTGCCAGCACGAGCGGGAGGGCCTACAATGAGCAGTTCTTC. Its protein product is CASTSGRAYNEQFF.

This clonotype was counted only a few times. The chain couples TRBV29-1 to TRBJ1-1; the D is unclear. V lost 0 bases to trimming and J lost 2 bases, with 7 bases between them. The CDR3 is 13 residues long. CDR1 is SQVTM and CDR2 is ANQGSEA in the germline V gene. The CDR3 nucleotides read TGCAGCGTTGAAGATCGGGCCAACACTGAAGCTTTCTTT. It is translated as CSVEDRANTEAFF.

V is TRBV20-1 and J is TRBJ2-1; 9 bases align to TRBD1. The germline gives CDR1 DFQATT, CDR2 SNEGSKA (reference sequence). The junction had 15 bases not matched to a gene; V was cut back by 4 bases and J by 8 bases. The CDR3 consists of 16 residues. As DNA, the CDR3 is TGCAGTGCTACCTTCTCACAGGGGGCCCCCGGCGATGAGCAGTTCTTC. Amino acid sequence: CSATFSQGAPGDEQFF.

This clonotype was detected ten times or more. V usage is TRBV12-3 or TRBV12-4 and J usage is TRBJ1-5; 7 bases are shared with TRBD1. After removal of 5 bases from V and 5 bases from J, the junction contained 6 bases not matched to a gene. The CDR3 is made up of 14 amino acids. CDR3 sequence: CASSHQGGYQPQHF. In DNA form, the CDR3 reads TGTGCCAGCAGTCACCAGGGGGGGTATCAGCCCCAGCATTTT.

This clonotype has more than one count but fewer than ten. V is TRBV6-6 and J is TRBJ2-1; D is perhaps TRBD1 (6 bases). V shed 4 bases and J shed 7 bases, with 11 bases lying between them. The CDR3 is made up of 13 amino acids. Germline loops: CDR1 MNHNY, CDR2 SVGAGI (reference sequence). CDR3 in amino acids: CASSFRGGNEQFF. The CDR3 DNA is TGTGCCAGCAGTTTCAGGGGTGGGAATGAGCAGTTCTTC.

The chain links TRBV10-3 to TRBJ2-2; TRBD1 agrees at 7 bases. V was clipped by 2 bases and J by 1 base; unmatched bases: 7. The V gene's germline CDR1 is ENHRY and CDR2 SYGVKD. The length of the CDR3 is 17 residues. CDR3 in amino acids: CAISEQTGTMNTGELFF. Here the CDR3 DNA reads TGTGCCATCAGTGAGCAGACAGGGACGATGAACACCGGGGAGCTGTTTTTT.

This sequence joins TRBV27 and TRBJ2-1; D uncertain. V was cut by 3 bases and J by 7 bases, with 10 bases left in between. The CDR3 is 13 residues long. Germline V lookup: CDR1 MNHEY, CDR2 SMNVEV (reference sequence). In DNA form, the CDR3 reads TGTGCCAGCAGTTTTTTTGTGGAAAATGAGCAGTTCTTC. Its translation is CASSFFVENEQFF.

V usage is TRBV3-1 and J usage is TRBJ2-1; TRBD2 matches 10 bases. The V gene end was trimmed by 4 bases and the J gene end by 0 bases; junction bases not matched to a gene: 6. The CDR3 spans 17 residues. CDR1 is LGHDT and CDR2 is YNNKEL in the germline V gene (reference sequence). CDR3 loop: CASSLKAGGVSYNEQFF. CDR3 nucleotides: TGTGCCAGCAGCCTAAAAGCGGGAGGGGTCTCCTACAATGAGCAGTTCTTC.

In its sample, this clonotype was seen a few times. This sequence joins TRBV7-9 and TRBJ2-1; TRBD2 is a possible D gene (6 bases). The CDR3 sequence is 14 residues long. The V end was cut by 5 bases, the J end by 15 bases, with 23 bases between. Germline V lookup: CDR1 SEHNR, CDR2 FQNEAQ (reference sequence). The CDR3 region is CASSIEGSGLRRFF. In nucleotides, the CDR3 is TGTGCCAGCAGCATCGAGGGTAGCGGACTGCGGCGGTTCTTC.

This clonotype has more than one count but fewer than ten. The CDR3 nucleotides read TGTGCCAGCAGCTACAGGGCGGCGGGAGGGGATGACACCGGGGAGCTGTTTTTT. As protein: CASSYRAAGGDDTGELFF. V is TRBV11-2 and J is TRBJ2-2; 9 bases line up with TRBD2. The CDR3 totals 18 residues. Germline V gene data show CDR1 as SGHAT and CDR2 as FQNNGV. After removal of 4 bases from V and 3 bases from J, the junction contained 12 bases not matched to a gene.

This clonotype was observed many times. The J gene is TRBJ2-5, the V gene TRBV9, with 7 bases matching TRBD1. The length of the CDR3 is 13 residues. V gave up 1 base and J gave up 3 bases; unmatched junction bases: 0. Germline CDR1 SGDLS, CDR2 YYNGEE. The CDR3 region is CASSVQGEETQYF. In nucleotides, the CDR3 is TGTGCCAGCAGCGTACAGGGGGAAGAGACCCAGTACTTC.

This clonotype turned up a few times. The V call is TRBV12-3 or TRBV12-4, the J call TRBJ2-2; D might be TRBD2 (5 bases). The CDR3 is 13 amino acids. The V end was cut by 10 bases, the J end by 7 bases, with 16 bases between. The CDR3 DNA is TGTGCCACCTACTCGAGGGCGAACGGGGAGCTGTTTTTT. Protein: CATYSRANGELFF.

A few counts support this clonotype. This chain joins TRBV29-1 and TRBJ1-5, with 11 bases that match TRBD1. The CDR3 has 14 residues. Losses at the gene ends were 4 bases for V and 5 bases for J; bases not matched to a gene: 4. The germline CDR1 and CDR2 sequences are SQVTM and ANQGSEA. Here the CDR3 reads CSVVPGQGDQPQHF. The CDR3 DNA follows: TGCAGCGTTGTCCCGGGACAGGGGGATCAGCCCCAGCATTTT.

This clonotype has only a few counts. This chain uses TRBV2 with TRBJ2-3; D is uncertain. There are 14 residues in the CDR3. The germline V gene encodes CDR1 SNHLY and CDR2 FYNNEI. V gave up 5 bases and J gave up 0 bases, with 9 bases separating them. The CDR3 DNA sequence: TGTGCCAGCAGTTTTCAGGCTAGCACAGATACGCAGTATTTT. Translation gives CASSFQASTDTQYF.